This entry lists 30 T cell receptor beta chains sequenced from one sample in a study of blood T cell repertoires in COVID-19. Sequencing was performed with immunoSEQ multiplex PCR; in TCRdb, only in-frame clones are kept and a portion is missing. This table has 150,000 to 200,000 clones, about 81% appearing once. The sequencing input was peripheral blood. The receptors were sampled from a woman at least 80 years old with COVID-19, enrolled during active disease.

This clone was seen a single time. This chain uses TRBV19 with TRBJ1-1; D ambiguous. Germline-derived CDR1 and CDR2 are LNHDA and SQIVND (reference sequence). The V end lost 3 bases, the J end lost 4 bases, and 3 bases lay between the germline ends. This CDR3 spans 11 amino acids. DNA for the CDR3: TGTGCCAGTAGTATGAGCACTGAAGCTTTCTTT. Protein sequence: CASSMSTEAFF.

The rearrangement links TRBV2 to TRBJ2-1; 9 bases fit TRBD2. The germline gives CDR1 SNHLY, CDR2 FYNNEI. J lost 4 bases, V lost 1 base, and 5 bases had no gene match. The CDR3 sequence is 16 residues long. Written as DNA, the CDR3 is TGTGCCAGCAGTGAAGGACTAGCGGATTCATACAATGAGCAGTTCTTC. It specifies CASSEGLADSYNEQFF. Full variable domain (missing parts from reference TRBV2 and TRBJ2-1): EPEVTQTPSHQVTQMGQEVILRCVPISNHLYFYWYRQILGQKVEFLVSFYNNEISEKSEIFDDQFSVERPDGSNFTLKIRSTKLEDSAMYFCASSEGLADSYNEQFFGPGTRLTVL.

The chain carries TRBV6-5 and TRBJ1-3; weak D call: TRBD1 (5 bases). Trimming cost V 0 bases and J 0 bases, with 6 bases left between them. This CDR3 contains 15 residues. The germline V gene has CDR1 MNHEY and CDR2 SVGAGI. The CDR3 DNA follows: TGTGCCAGCAGTTACTCACAGGCCTCTGGAAACACCATATATTTT. Its protein is CASSYSQASGNTIYF.

The chain uses TRBV19 and TRBJ1-4; 8 bases align to TRBD1. V lost 5 bases and J lost 4; bases outside the gene matches: 6. The germline V gene has CDR1 LNHDA and CDR2 SQIVND (reference sequence). The CDR3 runs 15 residues. The CDR3: CASSVQGGVNEKLFF. The CDR3 nucleotides are TGTGCCAGTAGTGTACAGGGGGGCGTTAATGAAAAACTGTTTTTT. Using reference TRBV19 and TRBJ1-4 for the parts outside the CDR3, the full variable domain is DGGITQSPKYLFRKEGQNVTLSCEQNLNHDAMYWYRQDPGQGLRLIYYSQIVNDFQKGDIAEGYSVSREKKESFPLTVTSAQKNPTAFYLCASSVQGGVNEKLFFGSGTQLSVL.

J is TRBJ1-1 and V is TRBV11-2; D is perhaps TRBD1 (5 bases). Germline V gene lookup returns CDR1 SGHAT and CDR2 FQNNGV. The CDR3 runs 15 residues. Trimming took off 1 base at V and 1 base at J, with 10 bases between the two ends. Here the CDR3 reads CASSLAGLGNTEAFF. As DNA, the CDR3 is TGTGCCAGCAGCTTAGCGGGACTTGGGAACACTGAAGCTTTCTTT.

The rearrangement uses TRBV11-1 and TRBJ2-5; a weak D match, TRBD2 (5 bases). This CDR3 spans 15 amino acids. Germline assignment: CDR1 SGHAT and CDR2 FQDESV (reference sequence). The V and J ends lost 1 base and 5 bases respectively, with 14 bases between them. CDR3 loop: CASSLEERSWETQYF. CDR3 in DNA: TGTGCCAGCAGCTTAGAGGAGCGGTCCTGGGAGACCCAGTACTTC.

This chain joins TRBV29-1 and TRBJ2-2, with 7 bases fitting TRBD1. Germline values: CDR1 SQVTM, CDR2 ANQGSEA. CDR3 length: 13 residues. The V segment lost 6 bases and the J segment 7 bases; nucleotides outside the gene matches: 8. Here the CDR3 reads CSVLGTAGGELFF. Written as DNA, the CDR3 is TGCAGCGTCCTCGGGACAGCTGGCGGGGAGCTGTTTTTT.

The chain uses TRBV6-5 and TRBJ2-6; D remains ambiguous. V lost 5 bases to trimming and J lost 0 bases, with 8 bases between them. The CDR3 totals 15 residues. CDR1 MNHEY and CDR2 SVGAGI come from the germline V gene. The CDR3 DNA follows: TGTGCCAGCAGTCGACTGAGCTCTGGGGCCAACGTCCTGACTTTC. It specifies CASSRLSSGANVLTF.

CDR3 sequence reads: CAWMGQLVAEAFF. DNA of the CDR3: TGTGCCTGGATGGGACAGCTCGTGGCTGAAGCTTTCTTT. The chain has TRBV30 and TRBJ1-1; TRBD1 aligns across 7 bases. Germline V gives CDR1 GTSNPN, CDR2 SVGIG (reference sequence). V lost 4 bases and J lost 6; bases outside the gene matches: 8. CDR3 size: 13 residues.

This chain links TRBV5-4 with TRBJ2-7, with 8 bases aligning to TRBD1. V trimming: 7 bases; J trimming: 2 bases; junction bases outside the gene matches: 8. The CDR3 is 14 amino acids. The germline V gene has CDR1 SGHNT and CDR2 YYREEE (reference sequence). The DNA of the CDR3 is TGTGCCAGCGGGTGGGGACAGGTCCCCTACGAGCAGTACTTC. Translated, it gives CASGWGQVPYEQYF. Based on the CDR3 plus reference TRBV5-4 and TRBJ2-7, the full variable domain is ETGVTQSPTHLIKTRGQQVTLRCSSQSGHNTVSWYQQALGQGPQFIFQYYREEENGRGNFPPRFSGLQFPNYSSELNVNALELDDSALYLCASGWGQVPYEQYFGPGTRLTVT.

The chain recombines TRBV3-1 (or the pseudogene TRBV3-2) with TRBJ2-5; TRBD1 matches at 10 bases. This CDR3 is 15 amino acids long. Germline V gene data show CDR1 as LGHDT and CDR2 as YNNKEL (reference sequence). Germline trimming cut 1 base from V and 3 bases from J; bases unmatched to any gene: 2. This chain's CDR3 is CASSQAGQGEETQYF. The CDR3 nucleotides are TGTGCCAGCAGCCAAGCAGGACAGGGGGAAGAGACCCAGTACTTC.

The CDR3 sequence is CASSSDRGLTGELFF. The CDR3 nucleotides are TGCGCCAGCAGCTCGGACAGGGGGCTCACCGGGGAGCTGTTTTTT. The V call is TRBV5-1, the J call TRBJ2-2, with TRBD1 matching over 11 bases. The V and J ends lost 3 bases and 4 bases, in that order; junction bases with no gene match: 2. CDR3 length: 15 amino acids. Germline V lookup: CDR1 SGHRS, CDR2 YFSETQ.

The chain carries TRBV28 and TRBJ1-5; maybe TRBD1 (5 bases). The germline gives CDR1 MDHEN, CDR2 SYDVKM. V dropped 7 bases and J dropped 2 bases, with 18 bases sitting between them. The CDR3 totals 16 residues. Written as DNA, the CDR3 is TGTGCCAGCATCCTGACACTCGGGGGTGGCAATCAGCCCCAGCATTTT. Translation: CASILTLGGGNQPQHF.

The V and J genes are TRBV12-3 or TRBV12-4 and TRBJ2-5; D uncertain. Trimming removed 3 bases from V and 4 bases from J, with 3 bases in between. The CDR3 runs to 11 residues. CDR3 amino acids: CASSFGETQYF. CDR3 bases: TGTGCCAGCAGTTTCGGAGAGACCCAGTACTTC.

V gene TRBV15 combines with J gene TRBJ2-1, with 9 bases matching TRBD2. This CDR3 comprises 15 residues. Germline CDR1 LNHNV, CDR2 YYDKDF (reference sequence). J was trimmed by 10 bases and V by 4 bases; bases with no gene match: 11. CDR3 DNA sequence: TGTGCCACCAGCACACTACTTAGCGGGAGCCTGGAGCAGTTCTTC. It encodes CATSTLLSGSLEQFF.

This rearrangement joins TRBV24-1 to TRBJ1-2, with 7 bases aligning to TRBD1. This CDR3 is built from 16 residues. The trim removed 8 bases at V and 0 bases at J, leaving 11 bases unmatched. Looked up from germline, CDR1 is KGHDR and CDR2 is SFDVKD. In DNA, the CDR3 is TGTGCCACCACAGGGACAGCTTTCGTATCTAACTATGGCTACACCTTC. This gives the protein CATTGTAFVSNYGYTF.

V gene TRBV4-1 combines with J gene TRBJ2-1; D call uncertain. The CDR3 is 16 residues long. Trimming took off 0 bases at V and 0 bases at J, with 9 bases between the two ends. From germline, CDR1 is MGHRA and CDR2 YSYEKL. The CDR3 loop is CASSQERLSSYNEQFF. The CDR3 DNA reads TGCGCCAGCAGCCAAGAGAGGTTGAGCTCCTACAATGAGCAGTTCTTC.

CDR3 loop: CASRLDSGGAREQYF. In DNA, the CDR3 is TGTGCCAGCAGATTAGATAGCGGGGGGGCCCGCGAGCAGTACTTC. This rearrangement joins TRBV5-5 to TRBJ2-7, with 11 bases lining up with TRBD2. This CDR3 has 15 residues. V trimming: 5 bases; J trimming: 6 bases; junction bases outside the gene matches: 10. Per germline, CDR1 SGHKS and CDR2 YYEKEE (reference sequence).

This rearrangement joins TRBV27 to TRBJ1-1, with D hard to call. V was cut by 0 bases and J by 1 base, with 6 bases left in between. Germline V gene data show CDR1 as MNHEY and CDR2 as SMNVEV (reference sequence). The CDR3 sequence is 14 residues long. The CDR3 spells CASSLSGRNTEAFF. As DNA, the CDR3 is TGTGCCAGCAGTTTATCGGGCAGGAACACTGAAGCTTTCTTT.

Only a few counts were recorded for this clone. The same CDR3 is also encoded by other DNA sequences in this sample. The V gene is TRBV5-1, the J gene TRBJ2-7; 8 bases are shared with TRBD1. Trimming at V came to 3 bases and at J to 5 bases, leaving 7 bases not matched to a gene. Germline CDR1 SGHRS, CDR2 YFSETQ. This CDR3 region has 14 residues. The CDR3 DNA follows: TGCGCCAGCAGCTCTGGACAGGGTTCAGACGAGCAGTACTTC. Its translation: CASSSGQGSDEQYF.

V is TRBV2 and J is TRBJ1-2; D unclear. The CDR3 spans 11 residues. Germline CDR1 reads SNHLY; CDR2 reads FYNNEI. Trimming removed 6 bases from V and 4 bases from J, with 6 bases in between. CDR3 in amino acids: CASRQVYGYTF. The DNA of the CDR3 is TGTGCCAGCAGGCAGGTCTATGGCTACACCTTC.

J is TRBJ2-3 and V is TRBV6-5; D may be TRBD2 (6 bases). V lost 6 bases and J lost 5, with 15 bases in between. CDR3 length equals 14 residues. Germline CDR1 and CDR2: MNHEY and SVGAGI. CDR3 sequence (DNA): TGTGCCAGCAGGCTCGCGGGACTGCTAGATACGCAGTATTTT. Protein sequence: CASRLAGLLDTQYF.

The chain has TRBV6-2 or TRBV6-3 and TRBJ1-2; D remains unclear. The CDR3 has 14 amino acids. Trimming took off 1 base at V and 0 bases at J, with 6 bases between the two ends. Germline V gives CDR1 MNHEY, CDR2 SVGEGT. The CDR3 nucleotides read TGTGCCAGCAGTTACTACAGAGCTAACTATGGCTACACCTTC. Protein sequence: CASSYYRANYGYTF.

This rearrangement joins TRBV19 to TRBJ1-1, with TRBD1 as a possible D gene (6 bases). This CDR3 is 16 amino acids long. Per germline, CDR1 LNHDA and CDR2 SQIVND (reference sequence). V lost 7 bases and J 0 bases, leaving 18 bases between the germline ends. This chain's CDR3 is CASIPGQHLMNTEAFF. CDR3 DNA: TGTGCCAGTATACCCGGACAGCACCTTATGAACACTGAAGCTTTCTTT. Full variable domain (rest looked up from reference TRBV19 and TRBJ1-1): DGGITQSPKYLFRKEGQNVTLSCEQNLNHDAMYWYRQDPGQGLRLIYYSQIVNDFQKGDIAEGYSVSREKKESFPLTVTSAQKNPTAFYLCASIPGQHLMNTEAFFGQGTRLTVV.

V and J are TRBV20-1 and TRBJ2-5, with D unresolved. CDR3 length equals 11 residues. Per germline, CDR1 DFQATT and CDR2 SNEGSKA (reference sequence). V shed 3 bases and J shed 2 bases, with 4 bases lying between them. DNA of the CDR3: TGCAGTGCTAGCCCACAAGAGACCCAGTACTTC. Translating it yields CSASPQETQYF.

J is TRBJ1-5 and V is TRBV7-9; possible D gene TRBD1, 6 bases. From germline, CDR1 is SEHNR and CDR2 FQNEAQ (reference sequence). With 1 base removed from V and 3 bases from J, the gap between germline ends came to 10 bases. This CDR3 has 15 amino acids. The chain's CDR3 is CASSLETGPNQPQHF. DNA of the CDR3: TGTGCCAGCAGCTTAGAAACAGGGCCCAATCAGCCCCAGCATTTT.

The sample holds one count of this clone. The V and J genes are TRBV5-1 and TRBJ2-7; 11 nucleotides align to TRBD1. CDR1 is SGHRS and CDR2 is YFSETQ in the germline V gene. The CDR3 contains 16 residues. Losses at the gene ends were 0 bases for V and 6 bases for J; bases not matched to a gene: 8. The chain's CDR3 is CASSLAEGTGGLEQYF. The CDR3 DNA is TGCGCCAGCAGCTTGGCCGAGGGGACAGGGGGGCTCGAGCAGTACTTC.

V and J are TRBV12-3 or TRBV12-4 and TRBJ2-7; 7 positions match TRBD1. The CDR3 loop spans 12 amino acids. The ends lost 8 bases at V and 2 bases at J; junction bases unmatched: 3. CDR3 coding DNA: TGTGCCAGCGGACAGGACCCCTACGAGCAGTACTTC. It specifies CASGQDPYEQYF.

The rearrangement joins TRBV6-5 to TRBJ1-2; TRBD1 matches at 10 bases. With 2 bases clipped from V and 6 bases from J, the junction kept 6 bases outside the gene matches. This CDR3 is built from 15 residues. Germline V gene sequence: CDR1 MNHEY, CDR2 SVGAGI. The CDR3 reads CASSYPGQGENGYTF. The CDR3 DNA reads TGTGCCAGCAGTTACCCTGGACAGGGGGAGAATGGCTACACCTTC.

This clone has more than one count but fewer than ten. V usage is TRBV5-5 and J usage is TRBJ1-2, with D possibly matching TRBD1 (6 bases). The CDR3 runs 15 residues. The V end was cut by 4 bases, the J end by 5 bases, with 18 bases between. Germline V gene data show CDR1 as SGHKS and CDR2 as YYEKEE (reference sequence). For the CDR3, the DNA is TGTGCCAGCAGCCTGACCCACAGGGCCGAATATGGCTACACCTTC. This gives the protein CASSLTHRAEYGYTF.